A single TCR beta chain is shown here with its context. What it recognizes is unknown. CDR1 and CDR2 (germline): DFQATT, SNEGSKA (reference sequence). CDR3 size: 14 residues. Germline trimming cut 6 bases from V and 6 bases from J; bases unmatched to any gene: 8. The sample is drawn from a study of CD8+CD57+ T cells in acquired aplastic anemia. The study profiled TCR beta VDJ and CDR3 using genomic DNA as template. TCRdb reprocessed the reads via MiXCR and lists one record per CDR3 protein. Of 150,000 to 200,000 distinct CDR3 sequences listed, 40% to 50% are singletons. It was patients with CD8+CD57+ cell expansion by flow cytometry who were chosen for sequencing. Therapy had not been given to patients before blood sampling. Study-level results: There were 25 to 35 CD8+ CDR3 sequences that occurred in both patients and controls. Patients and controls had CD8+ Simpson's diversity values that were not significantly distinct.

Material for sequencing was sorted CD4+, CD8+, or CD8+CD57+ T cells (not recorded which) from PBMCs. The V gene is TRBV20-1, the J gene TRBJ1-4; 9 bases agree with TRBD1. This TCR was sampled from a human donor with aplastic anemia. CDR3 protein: CSANYRGRDEKLFF. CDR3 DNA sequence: TGCAGTGCGAACTACAGGGGGCGCGATGAAAAACTGTTTTTT.